This TCR beta chain stems from a study of blood T cell repertoires in COVID-19. Germline CDR1 is SGHVS and CDR2 is FQNEAQ. This CDR3 is 19 amino acids long. The junction had 18 bases not matched to a gene; V was cut back by 3 bases and J by 3 bases. The data were produced by immunoSEQ multiplex PCR, yet TCRdb's version contains in-frame clones alone and is incomplete. The data hold approximately 220,000 clones, with around 82% observed a single time. Sequenced material: PBMCs or T cells enriched from blood (not recorded which). The source of this sequence is a woman aged 40 to 55 with acute COVID-19. The V gene is TRBV7-8, the J gene TRBJ2-7; 9 bases agree with TRBD2. CDR3 sequence: CASSFYRTPGLARDYEQYF. The CDR3 coding sequence is TGTGCCAGCAGCTTTTACCGTACCCCCGGACTAGCGCGAGACTACGAGCAGTACTTC. Full variable domain (missing parts from reference TRBV7-8 and TRBJ2-7): GAGVSQSPRYKVAKRGQDVALRCDPISGHVSLFWYQQALGQGPEFLTYFQNEAQLDKSGLPSDRFFAERPEGSVSTLKIQRTQQEDSAVYLCASSFYRTPGLARDYEQYFGPGTRLTVT.